This TCR beta chain was sequenced for a study of shared clonotypes between healthy human individuals (dated by TCRdb to between 2020 and 2021). For the study in its entirety: Three men and two women, aged 18 to 49 years, made up the cohort. Each donor's leukapheresis produced roughly between about 0.8 and 10 billion PBMCs. To increase sequencing depth and limit assay-specific biases, TCR repertoire library preparation and sequencing were carried out by different laboratories using diverse techniques. For each donor, three plates each were used for CD4 naive and CD4 memory, two plates were used for CD8 naive, and one plate was used for CD8 memory. To estimate repertoire size and how much clonotypes are shared between individuals, the study performed deep sequencing of blood TCR repertoires from a few healthy adults.

A remark on this clone: Its cognate antigen has yet to be identified. No base qualities exist here, and no much larger clone lies one base off it.

TCR CDR3 regions were amplified from genomic DNA by multiplex PCR using the deep immunoSEQ assay. For each cell subset, the extracted genomic DNA was distributed evenly across all wells of several immunoSEQ 96-well plates, and each plate served as one replicate. For sorted subsets, each replicate PCR was loaded with approximately 190 ng genomic DNA, equivalent to 30,000 or so T cell genomes. Purified libraries were quantified with a Qubit 3.0 fluorometer, sized on a Bioanalyzer 2100, and re-quantified with the KAPA Library Quantification kit. Each immunoSEQ 96-well plate was sequenced on its own single-read 150-cycle Illumina NextSeq 550 flow cell. The authors' pipeline ran thus. Because the immunoSEQ output included only junctional sequences and no quality scores, the filtering could not be the same as the filtering used for full-length reads. Sequences were annotated with PyIR, a Python wrapper for IgBLAST v1.9, using IMGT germline references to assign V/J genes and CDR3. Reads were filtered out if the reads had weak V/J assignments (E-value above 1e-6), no CDR3, stop codons, out-of-frame junctions, or ambiguous translated residues. V3J clonotypes were defined by identical inferred V gene, J gene, and CDR3 amino acid sequence. Percentage overlap between repertoires was computed as shared unique clonotypes divided by the size of the smaller repertoire. Repertoire richness was assessed with RTK rarefaction, the Chao1 estimator, and Recon v2.1 estimates of unobserved clonotypes. Generation probabilities were computed with OLGA for all TCRbeta clonotypes obtained by the gDNA method from several donors. As stored in TCRdb, this immuneACCESS dataset retains in-frame rearrangements with V and J assigned. A fraction of the clones does not appear; measured against another copy, unresolved V genes explain less than half of the discrepancy, and the remainder lacks a known reason. V, J and clone size are those of that table, while D and trimming were read from the DNA. This sample is represented by more than 2 million clones; 80% to 95% of them were singletons. The top ten hold about 1.6% of the sample.

Results the study describes overall, beyond this receptor: Higher generation probabilities were observed for clonotypes shared by all four sorted-subset donors than for non-shared clonotypes. Pairwise subsampling indicated that sequencing depth was expected to affect the degree of clonotype sharing among donors. When a few donors were compared, the shared fraction of clonotypes was about 5.2% for naive CD4, approximately 3.5% for naive CD8, 2% to 2.5% for memory CD4, and less than 0.45% for memory CD8. Even with the large sequencing depth, rarefaction of the sorted-subset datasets indicated that sequencing was incomplete. The small number of donors limited the genetic and exposure-history diversity represented. Naive subsets generally had larger estimated clonotype richness than memory subsets did. Sampling was restricted to blood, and TCR repertoires in tissue are likely to differ from TCR repertoires in blood.

CD8 naive samples were CD45RO-negative cells positively selected for CCR7, giving a CD45RA+CCR7+ population that excluded TemRA cells. The donors were healthy, HIV-negative adults with no recently reported acute infections or vaccinations. All donors were Caucasian adults living in Nashville, Tennessee, USA. Blood was collected by leukapheresis, and PBMCs were isolated by Ficoll-Histopaque density gradient centrifugation and then cryopreserved in liquid nitrogen vapor phase. Purity and quantity of every magnetically sorted T cell population were checked by analytical flow cytometry. From each sorted fraction, genomic DNA was isolated and quantified by UV absorbance on a Nanodrop 2000c. V and J lose 7 bases and 2 bases, and a span of 5 bases separates them. The germline V gene gives CDR1 as SGHVS and CDR2 as FQNEAQ. CDR3 length: 11 amino acids, cysteine to phenylalanine. The entry retains the CDR3 DNA only, 33 bases that are in frame from base 1.

The clonotype originates from a man between 18 and 35 years old in good health. Some clones in this sample may be carry-over from other donors' samples. The sequenced sample consisted of naive CD8+ T cells from PBMCs. In light of the paper, this sample's cell subset or site label describes: CD45RA+CCR7+. The V and J genes are TRBV7-8 and TRBJ1-1; there is no confident call for the D gene. The DNA sequence follows: TGTGCCAGCATCCTAAACACTGAAGCTTTCTTT. Translated, this gives CASILNTEAFF.